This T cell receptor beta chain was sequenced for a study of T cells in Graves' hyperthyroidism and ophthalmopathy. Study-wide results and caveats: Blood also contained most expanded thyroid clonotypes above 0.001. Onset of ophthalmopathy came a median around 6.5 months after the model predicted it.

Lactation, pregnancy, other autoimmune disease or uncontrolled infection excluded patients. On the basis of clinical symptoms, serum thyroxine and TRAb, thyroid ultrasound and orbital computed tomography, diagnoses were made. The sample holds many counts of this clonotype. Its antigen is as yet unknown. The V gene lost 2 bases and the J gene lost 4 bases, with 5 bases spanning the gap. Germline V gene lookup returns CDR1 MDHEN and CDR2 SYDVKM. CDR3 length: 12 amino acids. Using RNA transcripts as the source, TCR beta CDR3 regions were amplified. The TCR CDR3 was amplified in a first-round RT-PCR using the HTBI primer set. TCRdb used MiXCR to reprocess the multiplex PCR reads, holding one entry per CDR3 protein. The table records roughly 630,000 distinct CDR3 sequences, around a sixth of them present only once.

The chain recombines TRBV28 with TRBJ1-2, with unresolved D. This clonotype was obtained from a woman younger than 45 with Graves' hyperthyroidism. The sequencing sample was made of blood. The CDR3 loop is CASSLNSYGYTF. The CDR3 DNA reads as TGTGCCAGCAGTTTAAATTCCTATGGCTACACCTTC.